A selection of T cell receptor beta chains follows, all from one sample in a study of human T cells and chemical hapten exposure. TCRdb fed the RACE reads into MiXCR, producing one record per CDR3 protein. The sample lists tens of thousands of distinct CDR3 sequences; about 3.5% were seen once. The sample here was whole blood, taken in connection with sensitization to the hapten diphenylcyclopropenone (DPC). Every receptor here comes from a man aged 40-55 years with alopecia areata. Some clones in this sample may be carry-over from other donors' samples. The CDR3 runs from the conserved cysteine through the conserved F or W. A D gene is named only where the DNA matches it firmly. Rows give clone size only sometimes, using once, few, many, or a class for an expanded clone.

v_call	d_call	clone_size	cdr3_length	j_call	cdr3_nt	cdr3_aa
TRBV30	.	many	13	TRBJ2-7	TGTGCCTGGAGTCGGGCAGGGCCCAACGAGCAGTACTTC	CAWSRAGPNEQYF
TRBV19	.	many	13	TRBJ2-7	TGTGCCAGTAGTATAGACGGGTCCTACGAGCAGTACTTC	CASSIDGSYEQYF
TRBV20-1	TRBD2	many	14	TRBJ2-1	TGCAGTGCTAGAGATGGGGCTAGCGGGAGGGAGCAGTTCTTC	CSARDGASGREQFF
TRBV7-2	.	.	13	TRBJ1-5	TGTGCCAGCAGCTCAGACAGAAATCAGCCCCAGCATTTT	CASSSDRNQPQHF
TRBV4-3	.	many	15	TRBJ2-3	TGTGCCAGCAGCCAAGATCTCCTCACAACAGATACGCAGTATTTT	CASSQDLLTTDTQYF
TRBV7-7	.	many	14	TRBJ1-4	TGTGCCAGCAGCTTAGCGGCGGGATCCGAAAAACTGTTTTTT	CASSLAAGSEKLFF
TRBV6-2/TRBV6-3	TRBD2	many	15	TRBJ2-1	TGTGCCAGCAGGAAACCGGGACTAGTAGCGGTTGAGCAGTTCTTC	CASRKPGLVAVEQFF
TRBV7-2	.	few	14	TRBJ1-1	TGTGCCAGCAGCTTAGGCCGGGTCGGGACTGAAGCTTTCTTT	CASSLGRVGTEAFF
TRBV6-5	.	many	13	TRBJ2-5	TGTGCCAGCAGTTATACGGTTCAAGAGACCCAGTACTTC	CASSYTVQETQYF
TRBV30	TRBD1	few	15	TRBJ1-6	TGTGCCTGGAGTGCTTCGGACAGGGGGCATTCACCCCTCCACTTT	CAWSASDRGHSPLHF
TRBV28	TRBD1	many	15	TRBJ1-2	TGTGCCAGCAGTTCTGTCGGACAGGGCGACTATGGCTACACCTTC	CASSSVGQGDYGYTF
TRBV28	TRBD2	.	14	TRBJ2-1	TGTGCCAGCGCCACTAGCGGGACCTACAATGAGCAGTTCTTC	CASATSGTYNEQFF
TRBV25-1	.	many	14	TRBJ2-7	TGTGCCAGCAGCGGCAGGGACCTCAGCGACGAGCAGTACTTC	CASSGRDLSDEQYF
TRBV28	.	many	14	TRBJ1-6	TGTGCCAGCGGTCGGACAGCCTATAATTCACCCCTCCACTTT	CASGRTAYNSPLHF
TRBV13	.	few	17	TRBJ2-7	TGTGCCAGCAGCCCTTACCCGCAGGGGAATAAGGTCTACGAGCAGTACTTC	CASSPYPQGNKVYEQYF
TRBV7-8	TRBD1	many	15	TRBJ1-5	TGTGCCAGCAGCTCGGAGACAGGGCTTAATCAGCCCCAGCATTTT	CASSSETGLNQPQHF
TRBV24-1	.	many	16	TRBJ2-3	TGTGCCACCAGTGGAGCGACAGGTCTTGCTACAGATACGCAGTATTTT	CATSGATGLATDTQYF
TRBV14	TRBD2	many	14	TRBJ2-3	TGTGCCAGCAGCCAACTAGCGGGAGGGGATACGCAGTATTTT	CASSQLAGGDTQYF
TRBV29-1	.	few	14	TRBJ2-1	TGCAGCGTCGCCCCCGTTGTGCGAACCAATGAGCAGTTCTTC	CSVAPVVRTNEQFF
TRBV20-1	.	many	15	TRBJ1-1	TGCAGTGCCCCCTGGCCGGGGCTCCCGTCCACTGAAGCTTTCTTT	CSAPWPGLPSTEAFF
TRBV30	.	.	14	TRBJ1-2	TGTGCCTGGAGTGACAGCGCCCCAGCCTATGGCTACACCTTC	CAWSDSAPAYGYTF
TRBV5-6	TRBD1	many	17	TRBJ2-5	TGTGCCAGCAGCTTTGGACAGGGGGCCAAGGTTCGAGAGACCCAGTACTTC	CASSFGQGAKVRETQYF
TRBV27	TRBD1	many	16	TRBJ2-1	TGTGCCAGCAGCCCAAAAGGTGGCAGGGGGTCCAATGAGCAGTTCTTC	CASSPKGGRGSNEQFF
TRBV3-1	TRBD1	many	14	TRBJ1-3	TGTGCCAGCAGCCAGGGACAGGGAGGAAACACCATATATTTT	CASSQGQGGNTIYF
TRBV20-1	TRBD2	few	18	TRBJ2-2	TGCAGTGCTAGAGTCGGGTGGGGTACTAGCGGGGGCACCGGGGAGCTGTTTTTT	CSARVGWGTSGGTGELFF
TRBV20-1	TRBD2	many	15	TRBJ2-3	TGCAGTGCTAGAAATGGCGGGGGGCCCACAGATACGCAGTATTTT	CSARNGGGPTDTQYF
TRBV20-1	TRBD1	many	15	TRBJ2-2	TGCAGTGCTAGACCTAGGGGACAGGGGACCGGGGAGCTGTTTTTT	CSARPRGQGTGELFF
TRBV7-6	.	many	16	TRBJ1-4	TGTGCCAGCAGCCCCCAGGGGAGGGGGATAAATGAAAAACTGTTTTTT	CASSPQGRGINEKLFF
TRBV14	TRBD1	.	15	TRBJ1-1	TGTGCCAGCAGCCGTAGGACAGGCCGGAACACTGAAGCTTTCTTT	CASSRRTGRNTEAFF
TRBV9	.	many	14	TRBJ2-5	TGTGCCAGCAGCCCTCAAATAAACCAAGAGACCCAGTACTTC	CASSPQINQETQYF
TRBV18	.	many	16	TRBJ2-6	TGTGCCAGCTCACCAGCGTTGGAGACTGGGGCCAACGTCCTGACTTTC	CASSPALETGANVLTF
TRBV9	TRBD1	many	15	TRBJ2-1	TGTGCCAGCAGCGCCTGGGACAGGGTACGCAATGAGCAGTTCTTC	CASSAWDRVRNEQFF